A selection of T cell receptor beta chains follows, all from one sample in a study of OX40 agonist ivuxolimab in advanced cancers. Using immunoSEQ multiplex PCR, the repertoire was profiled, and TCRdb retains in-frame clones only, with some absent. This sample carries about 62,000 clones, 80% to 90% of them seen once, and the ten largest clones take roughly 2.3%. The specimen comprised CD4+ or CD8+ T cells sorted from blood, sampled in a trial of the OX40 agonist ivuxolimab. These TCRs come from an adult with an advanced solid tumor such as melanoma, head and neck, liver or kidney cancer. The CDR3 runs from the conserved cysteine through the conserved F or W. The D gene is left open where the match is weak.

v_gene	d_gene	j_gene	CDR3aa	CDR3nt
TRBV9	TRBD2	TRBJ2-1	CASDSGVGNEQFF	TGTGCCAGTGACAGCGGGGTCGGCAATGAGCAGTTCTTC
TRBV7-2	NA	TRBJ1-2	CASSLGPGQGGNGYTF	TGTGCCAGCAGCTTAGGGCCCGGGCAGGGCGGGAATGGCTACACCTTC
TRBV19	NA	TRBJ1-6	CASSQRVSNSPLHF	TGTGCCAGTAGTCAGCGTGTTAGTAATTCACCCCTCCACTTT
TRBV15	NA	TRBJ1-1	CATSRDSGRLNTEAFF	TGTGCCACCAGCAGAGATTCGGGGAGATTGAACACTGAAGCTTTCTTT
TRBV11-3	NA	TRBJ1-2	CASSQSGYGYTF	TGTGCCAGCAGCCAGAGTGGCTATGGCTACACCTTC
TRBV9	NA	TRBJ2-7	CASSVEVSGPGQSYEQYF	TGTGCCAGCAGCGTAGAAGTAAGCGGGCCAGGGCAGAGCTACGAGCAGTACTTC
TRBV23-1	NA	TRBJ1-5	CASSQKNRRLVVKVDQPQHF	TGCGCCAGCAGTCAAAAAAACCGTCGCCTTGTTGTGAAAGTGGATCAGCCCCAGCATTTT
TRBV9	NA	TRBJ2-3	CASSVEGGLTDTQYF	TGTGCCAGCAGCGTAGAAGGGGGGCTGACAGATACGCAGTATTTT
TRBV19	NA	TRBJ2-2	CASRGAGLTGELFF	TGTGCCAGCCGTGGGGCCGGGTTGACCGGGGAGCTGTTTTTT
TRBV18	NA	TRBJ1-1	CASSLDRLNTEAFF	TGTGCCAGCTCACTCGACAGATTGAACACTGAAGCTTTCTTT
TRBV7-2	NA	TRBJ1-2	CASSLETSGGYGYTF	TGTGCCAGCAGCTTAGAGACCTCTGGGGGGTATGGCTACACCTTC
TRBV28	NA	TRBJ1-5	CASSLGVSTLNQPQHF	TGTGCCAGCAGTTTGGGTGTTTCAACCTTAAATCAGCCCCAGCATTTT
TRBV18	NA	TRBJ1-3	CASSRGPGNTIYF	TGTGCCAGCTCACGGGGACCTGGAAACACCATATATTTT
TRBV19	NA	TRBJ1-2	CASRAGPDPNYGYTF	TGTGCCAGTAGGGCGGGGCCCGACCCAAACTATGGCTACACCTTC
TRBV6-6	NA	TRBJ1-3	CASSYSQDGGNTIYF	TGTGCCAGCAGTTACTCGCAGGACGGTGGAAACACCATATATTTT